This TCR beta chain was captured by sequencing in a study of T-cell reconstitution after alpha-beta-depleted transplantation in children. General study findings and limits: In patients about two months after transplant, alpha-beta T cells reportedly arose from several hundred expanded graft clones. Several patients had high TCRbeta diversity at day 60; it came from surviving recipient T cells and thymic progenitors.

Deletions cut 8 bases from V and 7 bases from J, with 9 bases between. Germline lookup yields CDR1 ENHRY and CDR2 SYGVKD. The length of the CDR3 is 11 residues. Molecular barcoding with unique molecular identifiers was used for the TCRbeta library. MiXCR, applied by TCRdb to the PCR reads, yields one record per CDR3 protein. The data show about 640,000 distinct CDR3 sequences, about an eighth seen once. To note about this clonotype: Its antigen remains unidentified.

This sample comprised PBMCs, mostly from graft donor cells, obtained 360 days after TCRalphabeta/CD19-depleted stem cell transplant. The rearrangement uses TRBV10-3 and TRBJ2-1; maybe TRBD2 (5 bases). This TCR derives from a male patient aged 10 to 17 who had a stem cell transplant for acute myeloid leukemia, so the T cells may come from the graft donor. The CDR3 protein is CAILRENEQFF. The CDR3 nucleotides are TGTGCCATCCTTAGGGAGAATGAGCAGTTCTTC.